These 29 T cell receptor beta chains share one sample of origin, sequenced in a study of blood T cell repertoires in COVID-19. The repertoire was sequenced with immunoSEQ multiplex PCR; TCRdb's copy has only in-frame clones and lacks some. The sample holds 200,000 to 300,000 clones, around nine tenths seen once. Specimen: PBMCs or T cells enriched from blood (not recorded which). The receptors were gathered from a woman younger than 35 who had recovered from COVID-19.

This clone was picked up a small number of times. CDR3 coding DNA: TGTGCCACCAGTGATCGGACAGGGGAAGCTTTCTTT. Amino acids: CATSDRTGEAFF. The chain couples TRBV24-1 to TRBJ1-1; TRBD1 matches at 8 bases. The CDR3 loop spans 12 amino acids. Trimming at V came to 3 bases and at J to 8 bases, leaving 1 base not matched to a gene. Germline-derived CDR1 and CDR2 are KGHDR and SFDVKD.

This chain uses TRBV30 with TRBJ2-2, with TRBD1 identical over 7 bases. The CDR3 sequence is 13 residues long. The germline V gene has CDR1 GTSNPN and CDR2 SVGIG (reference sequence). Germline trimming cut 5 bases from V and 6 bases from J; bases unmatched to any gene: 6. The CDR3 sequence is CAWDERGPGELFF. In DNA form, the CDR3 reads TGTGCCTGGGATGAAAGGGGGCCCGGGGAGCTGTTTTTT.

The genes are TRBV20-1 and TRBJ1-4, with D perhaps matching TRBD1 (5 bases). The CDR3 sequence is 15 residues long. V was trimmed by 3 bases and J by 0 bases, leaving 11 bases between them. Germline CDR1 is DFQATT and CDR2 is SNEGSKA (reference sequence). DNA of the CDR3: TGCAGTGCTAGTAACAGGTTCTCAACTAATGAAAAACTGTTTTTT. This encodes CSASNRFSTNEKLFF.

The CDR3 DNA reads as TGTGCCACCAGTGGTACCAGGGGGGATCAGCCCCAGCATTTT. Translated, it gives CATSGTRGDQPQHF. The V gene is TRBV24-1, the J gene TRBJ1-5, with 7 bases identical to TRBD1. Losses at the gene ends were 5 bases for V and 5 bases for J; bases not matched to a gene: 5. The CDR3 runs 14 residues. Germline CDR1 and CDR2: KGHDR and SFDVKD.

This chain links TRBV19 with TRBJ2-3; 12 nucleotides match TRBD2. V lost 0 bases, J lost 4 bases, and 8 bases stayed unmatched. Germline V CDR1 and CDR2: LNHDA, SQIVND (reference sequence). This CDR3 has 18 amino acids. CDR3 loop: CASSIDYLAGGHADTQYF. The CDR3 bases are TGTGCCAGTAGTATAGATTACCTAGCGGGGGGGCACGCAGATACGCAGTATTTT.

The J gene is TRBJ1-1, the V gene TRBV6-5; 11 nucleotides match TRBD1. Germline CDR1 is MNHEY and CDR2 is SVGAGI. With V trimmed by 10 bases and J by 3 bases, 7 bases remained unmatched. The CDR3 consists of 14 residues. CDR3 amino acids: CATWTGGWHTEAFF. CDR3 nucleotide sequence: TGTGCCACCTGGACAGGGGGCTGGCACACTGAAGCTTTCTTT.

The rearrangement uses TRBV19 and TRBJ1-4; D perhaps matches TRBD1 (6 bases). V shed 4 bases and J shed 4 bases, with 13 bases lying between them. Germline CDR1 is LNHDA and CDR2 is SQIVND (reference sequence). CDR3 length equals 15 residues. DNA of the CDR3: TGTGCCAGTAGTACTAACAGGGCATTTAATGAAAAACTGTTTTTT. It specifies CASSTNRAFNEKLFF.

This clone was observed many times. This chain uses TRBV6-4 with TRBJ2-2; 7 bases fit TRBD1. The J segment lost 2 bases and the V segment lost 5 bases, leaving 5 bases of the junction unmatched. The CDR3 has 15 amino acids. Germline assignment: CDR1 MRHNA and CDR2 SNTAGT. CDR3 sequence (DNA): TGTGCCAGCAGTCAAGGACAGGCAAACACCGGGGAGCTGTTTTTT. Translated, it gives CASSQGQANTGELFF.

The CDR3 loop is CASSLDEDYGYTF. In DNA, the CDR3 is TGTGCCAGCAGCTTAGACGAGGACTATGGCTACACCTTC. V and J are TRBV7-6 and TRBJ1-2; D unclear. Between the trimmed V and J ends, which lost 1 base and 3 bases, there was a span of 6 bases. Germline CDR1 reads SGHVS; CDR2 reads FNYEAQ. The CDR3 is made up of 13 amino acids.

The CDR3 DNA is TGTGCCAGCAGAGCGGGGGGGGGCGAGACCCAGTACTTC. Amino acid sequence: CASRAGGGETQYF. This sequence joins TRBV3-1 (or the pseudogene TRBV3-2) and TRBJ2-5; 10 bases are a match to TRBD2. The CDR3 runs 13 residues. The V and J ends lost 6 bases and 5 bases, in that order; junction bases with no gene match: 3. CDR1 and CDR2 (germline): LGHDT, YNNKEL (reference sequence).

The V gene is TRBV5-8, the J gene TRBJ2-1, with D perhaps matching TRBD1 (6 bases). CDR3 size: 18 residues. With 3 bases removed from V and 0 bases from J, the gap between germline ends came to 19 bases. Per the germline V gene, CDR1 is SGHTS and CDR2 is YDEGEE. The CDR3 region is CASSSRWRQASSYNEQFF. CDR3 sequence (DNA): TGTGCCAGCAGCTCCAGGTGGAGACAGGCGAGCTCCTACAATGAGCAGTTCTTC.

The J gene is TRBJ2-1, the V gene TRBV10-1, with TRBD1 as a possible D gene (5 bases). The CDR3 consists of 14 residues. Germline loops: CDR1 WNHNN, CDR2 SYGVQD (reference sequence). V gave up 4 bases and J gave up 8 bases, with 15 bases separating them. CDR3 sequence reads: CASSGGPQDDEQFF. In DNA, the CDR3 is TGCGCCAGCAGTGGGGGCCCCCAGGACGATGAGCAGTTCTTC.

This clone has only a few counts. The CDR3 sequence is CASTLAGEVYEQYF. The CDR3 DNA reads TGTGCCAGCACCCTAGCGGGAGAGGTCTACGAGCAGTACTTC. This sequence joins TRBV28 and TRBJ2-7, with TRBD2 matching over 10 bases. The length of the CDR3 is 14 residues. Germline CDR1 and CDR2: MDHEN and SYDVKM. The V gene end was trimmed by 7 bases and the J gene end by 3 bases; junction bases not matched to a gene: 6. The full variable domain, in which reference TRBV28 and TRBJ2-7 provide the parts outside the CDR3, is DVKVTQSSRYLVKRTGEKVFLECVQDMDHENMFWYRQDPGLGLRLIYFSYDVKMKEKGDIPEGYSVSREKKERFSLILESASTNQTSMYLCASTLAGEVYEQYFGPGTRLTVT.

V is TRBV27 and J is TRBJ2-7, with D maybe TRBD1 (5 bases). CDR1 is MNHEY, CDR2 SMNVEV, per germline (reference sequence). The V end was cut by 4 bases, the J end by 1 base, with 14 bases between. This CDR3 has 15 amino acids. The CDR3 loop is CASSSIGQTSYEQYF. For the CDR3, the DNA is TGTGCCAGCAGTTCAATAGGACAAACATCCTACGAGCAGTACTTC.

This rearrangement joins TRBV11-2 to TRBJ2-7, with D unclear. Trimming removed 5 bases at V and 6 bases at J, with 11 bases between. Germline V gene lookup returns CDR1 SGHAT and CDR2 FQNNGV. The CDR3 consists of 12 residues. CDR3 loop: CASSPVAREQYF. For the CDR3, the DNA is TGTGCCAGCAGCCCCGTTGCGCGCGAGCAGTACTTC.

V and J are TRBV6-2 or TRBV6-3 and TRBJ2-7, with D possibly being TRBD2 (7 bases). The CDR3 has 14 amino acids. V was trimmed by 3 bases and J by 4 bases, leaving 13 bases between them. The germline CDR1 and CDR2 sequences are MNHEY and SVGEGT. CDR3 sequence reads: CASSYGGGRYEQYF. CDR3 nucleotide sequence: TGTGCCAGCAGTTATGGCGGGGGCCGATACGAGCAGTACTTC.

The rearrangement uses TRBV3-1 (or the pseudogene TRBV3-2) and TRBJ1-2, with 10 positions matching TRBD1. Germline lookup yields CDR1 LGHDT and CDR2 YNNKEL (reference sequence). Trimming removed 5 bases from V and 2 bases from J; junction bases left unmatched: 8. The CDR3 runs 16 residues. CDR3 in amino acids: CASSGDRGYQNYGYTF. CDR3 coding DNA: TGTGCCAGCAGCGGGGACAGGGGATACCAAAACTATGGCTACACCTTC.

CDR3 amino acids: CASSENGQLVYEQYF. CDR3 DNA: TGTGCCAGCAGTGAAAATGGGCAGTTAGTCTACGAGCAGTACTTC. The rearrangement joins TRBV2 to TRBJ2-7; D uncertain. Trimming took 2 bases from V and 3 from J, leaving 14 bases between them. The CDR3 totals 15 residues. The V gene's germline CDR1 is SNHLY and CDR2 FYNNEI.

The gene calls are TRBV27 and TRBJ2-7, with D tentatively TRBD2 (6 bases). Germline-derived CDR1 and CDR2 are MNHEY and SMNVEV (reference sequence). The V gene lost 5 bases and the J gene lost 4 bases, with 9 bases spanning the gap. The CDR3 has 12 amino acids. Here the CDR3 DNA reads TGTGCCAGCAGTATTAGCGGTTACGAGCAGTACTTC. Its protein product is CASSISGYEQYF.

V is TRBV28 and J is TRBJ2-7; D is unresolved. The germline CDR1 and CDR2 sequences are MDHEN and SYDVKM. Deletions cut 5 bases from V and 7 bases from J, with 9 bases between. The CDR3 consists of 11 residues. CDR3 residues: CASSDAVEQYF. Written as DNA, the CDR3 is TGTGCCAGCAGTGATGCGGTGGAGCAGTACTTC.

The chain is built from TRBV6-5 and TRBJ1-1; the D gene is possibly TRBD1 (5 bases). Between the trimmed V and J ends, which lost 3 bases and 3 bases, there was a span of 11 bases. Germline V lookup: CDR1 MNHEY, CDR2 SVGAGI. The CDR3 length is 14 residues. As DNA, the CDR3 is TGTGCCAGCAGTTATGTGGGGGAGGACACTGAAGCTTTCTTT. This gives the protein CASSYVGEDTEAFF.

V usage is TRBV28 and J usage is TRBJ2-6; D is undetermined. Looked up from germline, CDR1 is MDHEN and CDR2 is SYDVKM. Trimming removed 3 bases at V and 3 bases at J, with 3 bases between. This CDR3 is built from 13 residues. CDR3 in DNA: TGTGCCAGCAGTTTCCGTGGGGCCAACGTCCTGACTTTC. Its translation is CASSFRGANVLTF.

This chain joins TRBV6-2 or TRBV6-3 and TRBJ2-5, with D maybe TRBD1 (5 bases). The CDR3 covers 17 residues. The germline gives CDR1 MNHEY, CDR2 SVGEGT. Between the trimmed V and J ends, which lost 5 bases and 5 bases, there was a span of 24 bases. DNA of the CDR3: TGTGCCAGCAGTAGGCCCCCAAGGGGCCCGTTTCCCGAGACCCAGTACTTC. Amino acids: CASSRPPRGPFPETQYF.

The sample holds a few counts of this clone. Other DNA sequences within the sample encode an identical CDR3. The chain is built from TRBV30 and TRBJ2-2, with D unclear. The germline CDR1 and CDR2 sequences are GTSNPN and SVGIG (reference sequence). V shed 3 bases and J shed 7 bases, with 9 bases lying between them. The length of the CDR3 is 12 residues. The CDR3 region is CAWSVSSGELFF. The CDR3 bases are TGTGCCTGGAGCGTTAGCAGCGGGGAGCTGTTTTTT.

The J gene is TRBJ2-3, the V gene TRBV24-1, with D possibly being TRBD1 (7 bases). V lost 0 bases and J lost 4, with 13 bases in between. Germline CDR1 reads KGHDR; CDR2 reads SFDVKD. The CDR3 runs 16 residues. CDR3: CATSDLRQGGADTQYF. DNA for the CDR3: TGTGCCACCAGTGATTTGCGGCAGGGGGGCGCAGATACGCAGTATTTT.

The V call is TRBV2, the J call TRBJ1-5; D possibly corresponds to TRBD1 (5 bases). Trimming cost V 4 bases and J 7 bases, with 17 bases left between them. CDR3 length: 15 amino acids. The germline V gene encodes CDR1 SNHLY and CDR2 FYNNEI. The CDR3 coding sequence is TGTGCCAGCAGTGCCGGTGGGGGGACGGGCCAGCCCCAGCATTTT. Residues: CASSAGGGTGQPQHF. The whole variable domain, remainder taken from reference TRBV2 and TRBJ1-5, is EPEVTQTPSHQVTQMGQEVILRCVPISNHLYFYWYRQILGQKVEFLVSFYNNEISEKSEIFDDQFSVERPDGSNFTLKIRSTKLEDSAMYFCASSAGGGTGQPQHFGDGTRLSIL.

The chain joins TRBV5-6 to TRBJ2-1, with TRBD2 as a possible D gene (6 bases). Germline V gives CDR1 SGHDT, CDR2 YYEEEE. CDR3 size: 14 residues. V dropped 4 bases and J dropped 3 bases, with 11 bases sitting between them. CDR3 sequence (DNA): TGTGCCAGCAGCCTCCGGGACTTCTACAATGAGCAGTTCTTC. Protein: CASSLRDFYNEQFF.

The chain uses TRBV18 and TRBJ2-5; TRBD1 aligns across 9 bases. CDR1 KGHSH and CDR2 LQKENI come from the germline V gene. The CDR3 length is 15 residues. Trimming at V came to 3 bases and at J to 1 base, leaving 3 bases not matched to a gene. CDR3 sequence: CASSPGTGSQETQYF. In DNA, the CDR3 is TGTGCCAGCTCACCGGGGACAGGGTCCCAAGAGACCCAGTACTTC.

The J gene is TRBJ1-6, the V gene TRBV4-3; 8 bases agree with TRBD1. V lost 6 bases, J lost 13 bases, and 14 bases stayed unmatched. The CDR3 runs 15 residues. The germline V gene encodes CDR1 LGHNA and CDR2 YSLEER. This CDR3 reads CASSPLGTGLTPLHF. CDR3 nucleotide sequence: TGCGCCAGCAGTCCTTTGGGGACAGGACTAACGCCCCTCCACTTT.